This T cell receptor beta chain stems from a study of human T cells and chemical hapten exposure. General study results and limits: The number of TCRs over 1 in 1000 frequency stayed unchanged after DPC.

The authors extracted total RNA from unfractionated whole blood. Within the library, unique molecular identifiers were attached to each individual cDNA molecule. Using its own MiXCR run on the 5' RACE reads, TCRdb lists one record per CDR3 protein. The sample has tens of thousands of distinct CDR3 sequences; about 7.7% are singletons. As regards this clonotype: Its antigen is undetermined.

CDR3 length equals 14 residues. Germline-derived CDR1 and CDR2 are SNHLY and FYNNEI. V was trimmed by 6 bases and J by 1 base, leaving 10 bases between them. V is TRBV2 and J is TRBJ1-5; a possible D gene is TRBD1 (5 bases). This receptor was identified in a male donor in good health. The CDR3 DNA sequence: TGTGCCAGCAGGACAGTGTTGAGCAATCAGCCCCAGCATTTT. It yields the protein CASRTVLSNQPQHF.